Each of the 14 T cell receptor beta chains below was sequenced from the same sample in a study of early stage breast cancer tumors. Method: immunoSEQ multiplex PCR; TCRdb's copy keeps in-frame clones and lacks some. The table has some 28,000 clones, roughly 80% seen once. Input material: blood. Receptors originate from a person in their sixties with breast cancer.

In its sample, this clone ranks as medium-sized. J is TRBJ1-2 and V is TRBV19, with a possible D match to TRBD1 (5 bases). Germline-derived CDR1 and CDR2 are LNHDA and SQIVND (reference sequence). V shed 3 bases and J shed 4 bases, with 12 bases lying between them. The CDR3 consists of 14 residues. The CDR3 bases are TGTGCCAGTAGTATCAGTGCCGGGGGCTATGGCTACACCTTC. It encodes CASSISAGGYGYTF.

The chain employs TRBV2 and TRBJ2-3, with 9 nucleotides matching TRBD1. The germline V gene has CDR1 SNHLY and CDR2 FYNNEI. The CDR3 sequence is 17 residues long. J was trimmed by 2 bases and V by 4 bases; bases with no gene match: 10. As DNA, the CDR3 is TGTGCCAGCAGTGTAGCTCGGACAGGGGCCACCACAGATACGCAGTATTTT. Protein sequence: CASSVARTGATTDTQYF.

This clone was detected a few times. The J gene is TRBJ2-7, the V gene TRBV27; 7 nucleotides line up with TRBD1. After removal of 6 bases from V and 3 bases from J, the junction contained 8 bases not matched to a gene. There are 14 residues in the CDR3. The germline V gene has CDR1 MNHEY and CDR2 SMNVEV (reference sequence). The CDR3 is CASSLTGNYYEQYF. The CDR3 coding sequence is TGTGCCAGCAGCCTGACAGGGAATTACTACGAGCAGTACTTC.

Notes on this clone: Sequence at one end of the junction differs from germline and may be a read error. This rearrangement joins TRBV25-1 to TRBJ2-1, with D maybe TRBD2 (5 bases). Germline CDR1 is MGHDK and CDR2 is SYGVNS. The CDR3 totals 16 residues. The DNA for the CDR3 is TGTGCCAGCAGTGGACGCAGGACTGGCTCCCACAATGAGCAGTTCTTC. Amino acid sequence: CASSGRRTGSHNEQFF.

This clone has just one count. The rearrangement uses TRBV5-4 and TRBJ2-2, with D possibly TRBD1 on 6 matching bases. This CDR3 contains 15 residues. The V end lost 2 bases, the J end lost 4 bases, and 12 bases lay between the germline ends. Germline V gene lookup returns CDR1 SGHNT and CDR2 YYREEE (reference sequence). CDR3 sequence: CASSLNQGGTGELFF. CDR3 DNA sequence: TGTGCCAGCAGCTTAAATCAAGGGGGCACCGGGGAGCTGTTTTTT.

A few counts support this clone. This sequence joins TRBV19 and TRBJ1-5; 7 bases fit TRBD1. The trim removed 5 bases at V and 4 bases at J, leaving 2 bases unmatched. The V gene's germline CDR1 is LNHDA and CDR2 SQIVND (reference sequence). The CDR3 extends over 13 amino acids. CDR3 DNA sequence: TGTGCCAGTAGTGGGACAGTGAATCAGCCCCAGCATTTT. Translated: CASSGTVNQPQHF.

This clone was seen only a few times. V is TRBV28 and J is TRBJ2-7; TRBD2 aligns across 9 bases. The CDR3 runs to 15 residues. Germline lookup yields CDR1 MDHEN and CDR2 SYDVKM. J lost 1 base, V lost 8 bases, and 9 bases had no gene match. Here the CDR3 reads CASGPTSGFSYEQYF. The CDR3, as DNA: TGTGCCAGCGGGCCGACTAGCGGTTTTTCCTACGAGCAGTACTTC.

The J gene is TRBJ1-2, the V gene TRBV5-1; a possible D gene is TRBD1 (6 bases). In germline, CDR1 is SGHRS, CDR2 YFSETQ. With 5 bases removed from V and 2 bases from J, the gap between germline ends came to 16 bases. CDR3 length equals 15 residues. In DNA, the CDR3 is TGCGCCAGCAGAGCAGGTGGGGGCACAAACTATGGCTACACCTTC. Amino acid sequence: CASRAGGGTNYGYTF.

The chain links TRBV28 to TRBJ2-6; the match to TRBD2 covers 15 bases. The germline CDR1 and CDR2 sequences are MDHEN and SYDVKM. J gave up 3 bases and V 3 bases, and 0 bases lay outside the gene matches. The CDR3 extends over 17 amino acids. CDR3 sequence reads: CASSLGLAGGGANVLTF. CDR3 sequence (DNA): TGTGCCAGCAGTTTGGGACTAGCGGGAGGTGGGGCCAACGTCCTGACTTTC.

This chain joins TRBV5-5 and TRBJ2-7; TRBD1 aligns across 7 bases. Germline-derived CDR1 and CDR2 are SGHKS and YYEKEE (reference sequence). J was trimmed by 7 bases and V by 0 bases; bases with no gene match: 7. This CDR3 is built from 14 residues. CDR3 coding DNA: TGTGCCAGCAGCTTGGGGCCGGAGACAGGGGAGCAGTACTTC. Translation: CASSLGPETGEQYF.

The gene calls are TRBV5-4 and TRBJ2-7, with 9 bases that match TRBD2. Germline loops: CDR1 SGHNT, CDR2 YYREEE (reference sequence). V lost 4 bases to trimming and J lost 3 bases; unmatched junction nucleotides: 11. There are 16 residues in the CDR3. CDR3 DNA: TGTGCCAGCAGCCTCAACGCCGGGACTAGCCTCTACGAGCAGTACTTC. Amino acids: CASSLNAGTSLYEQYF.

The J gene is TRBJ1-3, the V gene TRBV19; possible D gene TRBD1, 6 bases. The V end lost 9 bases, the J end lost 4 bases, and 34 bases lay between the germline ends. From germline, CDR1 is LNHDA and CDR2 SQIVND (reference sequence). The CDR3 is 20 residues long. CDR3 sequence reads: CARPRPSRDRGTGHGNTIYF. CDR3 bases: TGTGCCAGGCCCAGACCTTCTCGGGACCGTGGTACAGGGCACGGAAACACCATATATTTT. The full variable domain, in which reference TRBV19 and TRBJ1-3 provide the parts outside the CDR3, is DGGITQSPKYLFRKEGQNVTLSCEQNLNHDAMYWYRQDPGQGLRLIYYSQIVNDFQKGDIAEGYSVSREKKESFPLTVTSAQKNPTAFYLCARPRPSRDRGTGHGNTIYFGEGSWLTVV.

This chain joins TRBV2 and TRBJ2-2, with D possibly matching TRBD2 (5 bases). V gave up 0 bases and J gave up 0 bases, with 14 bases separating them. CDR1 SNHLY and CDR2 FYNNEI come from the germline V gene. This CDR3 is 18 amino acids long. The CDR3: CASSEALFSGPNTGELFF. The CDR3 DNA sequence: TGTGCCAGCAGTGAAGCCCTGTTCAGCGGACCGAACACCGGGGAGCTGTTTTTT.

The chain carries TRBV20-1 and TRBJ2-7; 7 bases match TRBD2. With V trimmed by 7 bases and J by 3 bases, 3 bases remained unmatched. Germline-derived CDR1 and CDR2 are DFQATT and SNEGSKA (reference sequence). The CDR3 contains 11 residues. The CDR3 protein is CSVQRDYEQYF. Written as DNA, the CDR3 is TGCAGTGTCCAGCGGGACTACGAGCAGTACTTC.